The clone carrying this TCR beta chain has only a few counts. The data were taken from a study of response to subunit inactivated influenza vaccine. TCRdb itself ran the RT-PCR reads through MiXCR, one entry per CDR3 protein. This table has fewer than 550,000 distinct CDR3 sequences, approximately 24% appearing once. CDR3 size: 16 residues. The V and J ends lost 0 bases and 0 bases respectively, with 9 bases between them. Germline loops: CDR1 ENHRY, CDR2 SYGVKD. This chain connects TRBV10-3 to TRBJ2-1; D is unresolved. The TCR was taken from a man aged 45-65 years who received an inactivated influenza vaccine. Sample: CD4+ T cells sorted from PBMCs, taken around 5 days after vaccination. The CDR3 here is CAISESRSGSYNEQFF. CDR3 DNA: TGTGCCATCAGTGAGTCCCGTAGTGGCTCCTACAATGAGCAGTTCTTC.